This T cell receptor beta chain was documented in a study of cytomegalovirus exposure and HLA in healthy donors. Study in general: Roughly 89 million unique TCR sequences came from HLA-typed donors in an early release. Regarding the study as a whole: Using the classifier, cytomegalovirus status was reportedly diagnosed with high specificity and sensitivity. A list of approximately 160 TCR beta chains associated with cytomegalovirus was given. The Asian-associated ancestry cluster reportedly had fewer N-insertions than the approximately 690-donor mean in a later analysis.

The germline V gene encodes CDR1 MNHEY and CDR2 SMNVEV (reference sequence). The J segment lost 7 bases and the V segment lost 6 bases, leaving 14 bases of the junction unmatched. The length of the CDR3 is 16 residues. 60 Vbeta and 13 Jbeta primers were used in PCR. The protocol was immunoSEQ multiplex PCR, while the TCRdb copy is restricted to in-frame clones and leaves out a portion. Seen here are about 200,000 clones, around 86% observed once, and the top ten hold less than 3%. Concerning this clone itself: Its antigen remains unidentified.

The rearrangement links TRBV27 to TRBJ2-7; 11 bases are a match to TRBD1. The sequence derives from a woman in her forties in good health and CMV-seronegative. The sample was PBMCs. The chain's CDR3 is CASRTMDRGLYGEQYF. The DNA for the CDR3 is TGTGCCAGCAGGACAATGGACAGGGGGCTCTATGGGGAGCAGTACTTC.